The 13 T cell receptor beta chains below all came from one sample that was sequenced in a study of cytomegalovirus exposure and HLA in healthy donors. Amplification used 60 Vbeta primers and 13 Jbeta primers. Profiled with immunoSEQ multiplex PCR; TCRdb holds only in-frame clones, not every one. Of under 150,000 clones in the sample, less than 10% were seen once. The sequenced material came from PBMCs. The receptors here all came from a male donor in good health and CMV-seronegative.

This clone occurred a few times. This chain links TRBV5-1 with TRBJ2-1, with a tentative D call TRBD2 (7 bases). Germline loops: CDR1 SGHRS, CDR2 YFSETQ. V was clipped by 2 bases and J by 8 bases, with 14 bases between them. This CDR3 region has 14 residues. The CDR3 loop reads CASSFRGGSDEQFF. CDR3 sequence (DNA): TGCGCCAGCAGCTTCAGGGGAGGGAGCGATGAGCAGTTCTTC. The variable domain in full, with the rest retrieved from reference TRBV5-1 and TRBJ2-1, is KAGVTQTPRYLIKTRGQQVTLSCSPISGHRSVSWYQQTPGQGLQFLFEYFSETQRNKGNFPGRFSGRQFSNSRSEMNVSTLELGDSALYLCASSFRGGSDEQFFGPGTRLTVL.

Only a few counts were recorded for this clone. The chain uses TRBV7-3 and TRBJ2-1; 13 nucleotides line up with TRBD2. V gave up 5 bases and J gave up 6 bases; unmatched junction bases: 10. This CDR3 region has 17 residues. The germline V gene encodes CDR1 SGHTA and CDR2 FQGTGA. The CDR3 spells CASSPTTSGGALNEQFF. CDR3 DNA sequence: TGTGCCAGCAGCCCAACCACTAGCGGGGGGGCCCTCAATGAGCAGTTCTTC.

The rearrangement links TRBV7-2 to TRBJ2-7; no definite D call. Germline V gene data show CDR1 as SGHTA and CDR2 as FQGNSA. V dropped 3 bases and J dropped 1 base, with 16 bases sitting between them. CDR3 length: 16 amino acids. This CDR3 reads CASSLNSAEISYEQYF. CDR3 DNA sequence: TGTGCCAGCAGCTTGAATTCCGCTGAGATATCCTACGAGCAGTACTTC.

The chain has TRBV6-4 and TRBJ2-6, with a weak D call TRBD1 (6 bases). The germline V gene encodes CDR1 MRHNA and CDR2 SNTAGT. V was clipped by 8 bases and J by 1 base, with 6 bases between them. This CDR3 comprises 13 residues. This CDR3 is CASQGSGANVLTF. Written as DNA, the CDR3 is TGTGCCAGCCAGGGGTCTGGGGCCAACGTCCTGACTTTC.

This CDR3 is CASTPWGRDQPQHF. In nucleotides, the CDR3 is TGTGCCAGCACCCCCTGGGGGCGAGATCAGCCCCAGCATTTT. The chain is built from TRBV7-8 and TRBJ1-5; the D gene is possibly TRBD1 (6 bases). V lost 7 bases to trimming and J lost 5 bases, with 15 bases between them. Germline V CDR1 and CDR2: SGHVS, FQNEAQ. The CDR3 totals 14 residues.

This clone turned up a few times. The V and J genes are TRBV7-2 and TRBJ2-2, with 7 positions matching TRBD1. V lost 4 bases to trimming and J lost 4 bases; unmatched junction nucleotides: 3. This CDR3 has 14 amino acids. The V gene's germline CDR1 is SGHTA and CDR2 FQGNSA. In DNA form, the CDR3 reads TGTGCCAGCAGCTCACAGGGGTTCACCGGGGAGCTGTTTTTT. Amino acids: CASSSQGFTGELFF.

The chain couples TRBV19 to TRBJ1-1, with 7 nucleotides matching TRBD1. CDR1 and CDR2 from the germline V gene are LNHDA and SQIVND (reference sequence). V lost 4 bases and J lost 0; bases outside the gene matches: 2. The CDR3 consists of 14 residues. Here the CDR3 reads CASSNDRVNTEAFF. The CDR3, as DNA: TGTGCCAGTAGTAACGACAGGGTGAACACTGAAGCTTTCTTT.

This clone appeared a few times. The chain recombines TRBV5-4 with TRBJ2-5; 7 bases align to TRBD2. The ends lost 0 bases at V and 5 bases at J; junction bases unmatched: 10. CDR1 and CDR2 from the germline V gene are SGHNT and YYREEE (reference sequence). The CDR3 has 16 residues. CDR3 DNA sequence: TGTGCCAGCAGCTTGGCCTCGGGGAGGGTGGATGAGACCCAGTACTTC. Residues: CASSLASGRVDETQYF.

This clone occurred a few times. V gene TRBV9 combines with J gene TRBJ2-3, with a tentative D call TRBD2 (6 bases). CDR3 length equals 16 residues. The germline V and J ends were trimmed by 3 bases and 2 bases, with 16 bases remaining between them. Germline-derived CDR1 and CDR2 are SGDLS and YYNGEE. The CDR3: CASSARLVGHTDTQYF. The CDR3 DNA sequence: TGTGCCAGCAGCGCGCGACTAGTTGGGCACACAGATACGCAGTATTTT. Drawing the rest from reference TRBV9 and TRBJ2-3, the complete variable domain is DSGVTQTPKHLITATGQRVTLRCSPRSGDLSVYWYQQSLDQGLQFLIQYYNGEERAKGNILERFSAQQFPDLHSELNLSSLELGDSALYFCASSARLVGHTDTQYFGPGTRLTVL.

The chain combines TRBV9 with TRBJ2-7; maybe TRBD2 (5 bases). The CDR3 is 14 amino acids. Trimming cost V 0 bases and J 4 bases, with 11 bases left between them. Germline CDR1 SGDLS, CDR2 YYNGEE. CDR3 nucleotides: TGTGCCAGCAGCGTAGAGGCCGGCGGGTACGAGCAGTACTTC. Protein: CASSVEAGGYEQYF.

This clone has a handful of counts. The CDR3 protein is CASSQASGETQYF. CDR3 in DNA: TGCGCCAGCAGCCAGGCTAGCGGGGAGACCCAGTACTTC. The chain recombines TRBV4-3 with TRBJ2-5, with 8 bases fitting TRBD2. The trim removed 3 bases at V and 5 bases at J, leaving 2 bases unmatched. CDR3 length equals 13 residues. Germline V gene lookup returns CDR1 LGHNA and CDR2 YSLEER.

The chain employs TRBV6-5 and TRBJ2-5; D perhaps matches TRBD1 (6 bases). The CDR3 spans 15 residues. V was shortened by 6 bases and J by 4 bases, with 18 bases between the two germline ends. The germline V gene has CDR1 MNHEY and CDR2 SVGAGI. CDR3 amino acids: CASRNRVVGVETQYF. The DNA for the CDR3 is TGTGCCAGCAGGAACAGGGTCGTTGGGGTAGAGACCCAGTACTTC.

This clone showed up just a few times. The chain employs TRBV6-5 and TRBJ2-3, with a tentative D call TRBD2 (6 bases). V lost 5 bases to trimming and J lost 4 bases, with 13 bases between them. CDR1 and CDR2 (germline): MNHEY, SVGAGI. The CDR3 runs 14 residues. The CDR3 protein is CASSPRGGSDTQYF. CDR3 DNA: TGTGCCAGCAGTCCGCGGGGCGGATCAGATACGCAGTATTTT.